This record looks at one T cell receptor (beta chain) sequence and its context. This sample was taken from a study of blood T cell repertoires in COVID-19. The CDR3 spans 14 residues. V lost 4 bases, J lost 0 bases, and 9 bases lay in between. Germline V lookup: CDR1 SEHNR, CDR2 FQNEAQ (reference sequence). Profiled with immunoSEQ multiplex PCR; TCRdb holds only in-frame clones, not every one. The top ten clones hold roughly 1.4% of a sample with around 380,000 clones, approximately 89% of them seen once. The chain joins TRBV7-9 to TRBJ1-1; the D is unclear. The receptor's source is a man aged 25-40 years who had recovered from COVID-19. Sequenced: PBMCs or T cells enriched from blood (not recorded which). The CDR3 nucleotides read TGTGCCAGCAGCTCGAATACAGTGAACACTGAAGCTTTCTTT. Translated, it gives CASSSNTVNTEAFF. Together with reference TRBV7-9 and TRBJ1-1, the CDR3 gives the full variable domain: DTGVSQNPRHKITKRGQNVTFRCDPISEHNRLYWYRQTLGQGPEFLTYFQNEAQLEKSRLLSDRFSAERPKGSFSTLEIQRTEQGDSAMYLCASSSNTVNTEAFFGQGTRLTVV.